The T cell receptor (beta chain) described here comes from a study of blood T cell repertoires in COVID-19. Profiling relied on immunoSEQ multiplex PCR, and the TCRdb table lists in-frame clones only, not all of them. This table holds 250,000 to 400,000 clones, around 85% found once. Germline loops: CDR1 SGHRS, CDR2 YFSETQ. V lost 0 bases, J lost 2 bases, and 8 bases lay in between. The CDR3 contains 14 residues. The table lists this clone with a count of one. The clonotype comes from a woman aged 30 to 39 who had been exposed to COVID-19. The sample consisted of PBMCs or T cells enriched from blood (not recorded which). The chain combines TRBV5-1 with TRBJ1-1; D not certain. The CDR3 loop is CASSLEYGNTEAFF. Here the CDR3 DNA reads TGCGCCAGCAGCTTGGAATACGGTAACACTGAAGCTTTCTTT.